This TCR beta chain was sequenced during a study of blood T cell repertoires in COVID-19 (dated by TCRdb to about 2020). A note on the overall study: Samples from collaborators originated in the United States, Italy and Spain and spanned both the acute and convalescent phases of COVID-19. Subjects who had been exposed to COVID-19, were actively infected with it, or had recovered from it provided the deeply sampled blood TCRbeta repertoires that made up the dataset. Where available, HLA class I and class II types were obtained from metadata supplied by the sample provider rather than from assay-based typing. Samples were obtained from the ongoing ImmuneRACE study (first 160 participants) and from about 1,300 subjects provided by 6 global collaborators. The prospective study material was composed of cDNA or gDNA derived from T cells, B-cell-depleted T cells, or PBMCs. Nearly every sample came with metadata listing a de-identified subject ID, COVID-19 status, age in years and sex. The repertoires were released in a freely available public database meant as a resource for research on the immune response to SARS-CoV-2.

The V end loses 5 bases and the J end loses 5 bases, and a stretch of 15 bases separates them. Its CDR3 holds 14 amino acids, cysteine through phenylalanine. Just the 42-base CDR3 DNA is kept, in frame starting at base 1. From a lookup of the germline V gene, CDR1 and CDR2 are MNHEY and SVGEGT. Each collaborating institution followed its own protocols to collect whole blood in K2EDTA tubes. For TCRbeta analysis, collaborators shipped samples in one of three forms: frozen whole blood, isolated PBMCs, or DNA extracted from either of those sample types. Concerning this clone itself: Its antigen remains unidentified. Base qualities are missing; no much larger clone stands one base away.

TCRbeta CDR3 regions were amplified from genomic DNA by means of the immunoSEQ Assay, a bias-controlled multiplex PCR. In the original analysis: The number of nucleated cells in each sample was estimated from the amplification of reference gene primers within the assay. To quantify the absolute abundance of each unique TCRbeta CDR3 rearrangement, sequence reads were collapsed and filtered. For each sample, productive Simpson clonality was calculated by taking the square root of Simpson's diversity index across productive rearrangements. TCRdb took over this immuneACCESS table, retaining in-frame rearrangements with V and J assigned. Such tables are incomplete; in checked studies, under half of the missing clones stem from an unresolved V gene, and the remainder is unexplained. Clone size and the V and J calls come from that table; the DNA yielded D and trimming. The sample data list 43,000 or so clones, and about 90% of these were observed just once. Jointly, the top ten make up roughly a tenth of the sample.

The full study reports these points: Clinical and demographic metadata were provided uncurated, with the amount varying by source and participant.

The sample taken for sequencing was peripheral blood. This receptor was obtained from an elderly woman with active COVID-19. Recombination linked TRBV6-2 or TRBV6-3 to TRBJ1-2; no D gene can be assigned with confidence. CDR3 sequence: CASSNNGLRYGYTF. Here is the DNA: TGTGCCAGCAGTAACAACGGACTCCGGTATGGCTACACCTTC.